This record covers a single T cell receptor (beta chain). Researchers took lesional scalp punch biopsies and peripheral blood from people who were alopecia areata patients. The sequencing template was cDNA reverse transcribed from extracted RNA. Data came from immunoSEQ multiplex PCR; TCRdb stores just in-frame clones and leaves some out. Among 180,000 or so clones listed, about 72% were seen once. This record comes from a study of CD8+ T cells in alopecia areata. Trimming cost V 1 base and J 8 bases, with 12 bases left between them. Germline CDR1 reads SGHVS; CDR2 reads FNYEAQ. The CDR3 is made up of 14 amino acids.

The chain joins TRBV7-6 to TRBJ1-5; D not resolved. This receptor was identified in a human donor with alopecia areata. The sequencing used CD8+ T cells sorted from blood, collected at week 0. CDR3 region: CASSLGGGQEPQHF. The CDR3, as DNA: TGTGCCAGCAGCTTAGGTGGCGGTCAAGAGCCCCAGCATTTT. Looking up the rest from reference TRBV7-6 and TRBJ1-5 gives the full variable domain: GAGVSQSPRYKVTKRGQDVALRCDPISGHVSLYWYRQALGQGPEFLTYFNYEAQQDKSGLPNDRFSAERPEGSISTLTIQRTEQRDSAMYRCASSLGGGQEPQHFGDGTRLSIL.